Listed here are 31 T cell receptor beta chains from one sample, sequenced in a study of blood T cell dynamics during melanoma immunotherapy. The time point was: week 3, after first cycle of checkpoint inhibitor. Clones were sequenced by immunoSEQ multiplex PCR, and TCRdb holds only the in-frame ones, with some missing. The sample includes approximately 14,000 clones, approximately 90% of them seen just once. Material: blood, obtained from a patient treated with checkpoint blockade. The receptors stem from a human donor with melanoma.

This clone occurred a few times. The chain has TRBV28 and TRBJ1-3; 7 bases match TRBD1. This CDR3 is 16 amino acids long. V dropped 2 bases and J dropped 0; count of bases not matched to a gene: 4. CDR1 and CDR2 from the germline V gene are MDHEN and SYDVKM. CDR3 residues: CASSLGDRVSGNTIYF. CDR3 nucleotides: TGTGCCAGCAGTTTAGGGGACAGAGTCTCTGGAAACACCATATATTTT.

This rearrangement joins TRBV7-8 to TRBJ2-3; D is uncertain. V was cut by 6 bases and J by 2 bases, with 6 bases left in between. Germline CDR1 is SGHVS and CDR2 is FQNEAQ. The length of the CDR3 is 12 residues. CDR3 region: CASSDITDTQYF. CDR3 bases: TGTGCCAGCAGTGATATCACAGATACGCAGTATTTT.

This chain connects TRBV4-1 to TRBJ2-7; tentatively, D is TRBD2 (7 bases). CDR1 MGHRA and CDR2 YSYEKL come from the germline V gene. V dropped 1 base and J dropped 2 bases, with 15 bases sitting between them. The CDR3 sequence is 16 residues long. The CDR3: CASSQGAGGPPYEQYF. CDR3 sequence (DNA): TGCGCCAGCAGCCAAGGGGCCGGGGGGCCCCCCTACGAGCAGTACTTC.

This chain joins TRBV7-6 and TRBJ2-7; possible D gene TRBD1, 6 bases. Germline assignment: CDR1 SGHVS and CDR2 FNYEAQ. This CDR3 is built from 14 residues. With 1 base removed from V and 3 bases from J, the gap between germline ends came to 10 bases. CDR3 sequence (DNA): TGTGCCAGCAGCTTAGAGGACAGAGACTACGAGCAGTACTTC. Its translation: CASSLEDRDYEQYF.

The chain links TRBV18 to TRBJ1-1, with no clear D. V gave up 4 bases and J gave up 0 bases, with 3 bases separating them. The CDR3 runs 12 residues. From germline, CDR1 is KGHSH and CDR2 LQKENI. CDR3 sequence (DNA): TGTGCCAGCTCACAGGTGAACACTGAAGCTTTCTTT. Translated: CASSQVNTEAFF. Using reference TRBV18 and TRBJ1-1 for the parts outside the CDR3, the full variable domain is NAGVMQNPRHLVRRRGQEARLRCSPMKGHSHVYWYRQLPEEGLKFMVYLQKENIIDESGMPKERFSAEFPKEGPSILRIQQVVRGDSAAYFCASSQVNTEAFFGQGTRLTVV.

This chain joins TRBV9 and TRBJ2-2, with 13 bases aligning to TRBD2. Losses at the gene ends were 4 bases for V and 7 bases for J; bases not matched to a gene: 10. Per the germline V gene, CDR1 is SGDLS and CDR2 is YYNGEE. This CDR3 has 17 residues. CDR3 nucleotide sequence: TGTGCCAGCAGCTACGGACTAGCGGGAGCTACGGACGGGGAGCTGTTTTTT. Translation gives CASSYGLAGATDGELFF.

CDR3 nucleotide sequence: TGCGCCAGCAGCTTGGGCGGGGGCCAACGGTACGAGCAGTACTTC. It specifies CASSLGGGQRYEQYF. The chain recombines TRBV5-1 with TRBJ2-5, with D possibly matching TRBD2 (7 bases). The end of the DNA fits TRBJ2-7 better, so the J call may be wrong. Per the germline V gene, CDR1 is SGHRS and CDR2 is YFSETQ. This CDR3 has 15 residues.

The rearrangement uses TRBV19 and TRBJ2-4, with 8 bases aligning to TRBD1. The V gene end was trimmed by 9 bases and the J gene end by 6 bases; junction bases not matched to a gene: 1. The CDR3 loop spans 11 amino acids. Germline V gives CDR1 LNHDA, CDR2 SQIVND (reference sequence). CDR3 loop: CASGQGNIQYF. For the CDR3, the DNA is TGTGCCAGCGGACAGGGAAACATTCAGTACTTC. Together with reference TRBV19 and TRBJ2-4, the CDR3 gives the full variable domain: DGGITQSPKYLFRKEGQNVTLSCEQNLNHDAMYWYRQDPGQGLRLIYYSQIVNDFQKGDIAEGYSVSREKKESFPLTVTSAQKNPTAFYLCASGQGNIQYFGAGTRLSVL.

The chain is built from TRBV18 and TRBJ2-1, with 9 positions matching TRBD1. V dropped 5 bases and J dropped 3; count of bases not matched to a gene: 8. The CDR3 length is 16 residues. The germline CDR1 and CDR2 sequences are KGHSH and LQKENI. The CDR3 loop reads CASSATGGLVYNEQFF. The CDR3, as DNA: TGTGCCAGCTCAGCAACAGGGGGCTTAGTCTACAATGAGCAGTTCTTC.

V usage is TRBV6-1 and J usage is TRBJ1-2; unclear D gene. V gave up 6 bases and J gave up 4 bases, with 12 bases separating them. Per germline, CDR1 MNHNS and CDR2 SASEGT. The length of the CDR3 is 13 residues. The DNA of the CDR3 is TGTGCCAGCAGGGCCCGCGGAATCTATGGCTACACCTTC. Its translation is CASRARGIYGYTF.

The rearrangement joins TRBV5-1 to TRBJ2-7, with no clear D. Germline CDR1 and CDR2: SGHRS and YFSETQ. The V end lost 5 bases, the J end lost 4 bases, and 22 bases lay between the germline ends. The CDR3 contains 16 residues. CDR3 nucleotides: TGCGCCAGCAGGACGGAGAAGGGCCGGAACTGGTACGAGCAGTACTTC. Its protein is CASRTEKGRNWYEQYF. The whole variable domain, remainder taken from reference TRBV5-1 and TRBJ2-7, is KAGVTQTPRYLIKTRGQQVTLSCSPISGHRSVSWYQQTPGQGLQFLFEYFSETQRNKGNFPGRFSGRQFSNSRSEMNVSTLELGDSALYLCASRTEKGRNWYEQYFGPGTRLTVT.

The rearrangement links TRBV6-1 to TRBJ2-5; 10 positions match TRBD1. Germline lookup yields CDR1 MNHNS and CDR2 SASEGT. Germline trimming cut 5 bases from V and 1 base from J; bases unmatched to any gene: 4. The CDR3 consists of 15 residues. As DNA, the CDR3 is TGTGCCAGCAGTCGGGACAGGGGCCGCCAAGAGACCCAGTACTTC. Protein sequence: CASSRDRGRQETQYF.

The rearrangement uses TRBV25-1 and TRBJ1-1; D perhaps matches TRBD1 (5 bases). This CDR3 region has 14 residues. V gave up 5 bases and J gave up 11 bases, with 21 bases separating them. Germline V gene data show CDR1 as MGHDK and CDR2 as SYGVNS. CDR3 sequence reads: CASSPVAARAEAFF. CDR3 nucleotides: TGTGCCAGCAGTCCCGTGGCCGCCAGGGCGGAGGCTTTCTTT.

The chain joins TRBV2 to TRBJ2-7; TRBD2 agrees at 8 bases. This CDR3 contains 12 residues. With V trimmed by 8 bases and J by 2 bases, 2 bases remained unmatched. The germline V gene encodes CDR1 SNHLY and CDR2 FYNNEI. The CDR3 sequence is CASGRGAYEQYF. The CDR3 nucleotides read TGTGCCAGCGGGCGGGGGGCCTACGAGCAGTACTTC.

This chain links TRBV10-1 with TRBJ1-5; tentatively, D is TRBD1 (5 bases). The V gene lost 4 bases and the J gene lost 1 base, with 5 bases spanning the gap. The CDR3 is 13 residues long. Germline-derived CDR1 and CDR2 are WNHNN and SYGVQD (reference sequence). The CDR3, as DNA: TGCGCCAGCAGTGGGGACAGCAATCAGCCCCAGCATTTT. Its translation is CASSGDSNQPQHF.

The V and J genes are TRBV9 and TRBJ2-3, with a weak D call TRBD1 (7 bases). The CDR3 loop spans 14 amino acids. V lost 4 bases and J 5 bases, leaving 14 bases between the germline ends. Germline CDR1 is SGDLS and CDR2 is YYNGEE. CDR3 protein: CASSPRDSGDTQYF. In DNA, the CDR3 is TGTGCCAGCAGCCCGCGGGACAGCGGAGATACGCAGTATTTT. Full variable domain (remainder filled in from reference TRBV9 and TRBJ2-3): DSGVTQTPKHLITATGQRVTLRCSPRSGDLSVYWYQQSLDQGLQFLIQYYNGEERAKGNILERFSAQQFPDLHSELNLSSLELGDSALYFCASSPRDSGDTQYFGPGTRLTVL.

The J gene is TRBJ2-1, the V gene TRBV10-3; TRBD1 aligns across 11 bases. Unmatched junction bases numbered 9, after V lost 3 bases and J lost 2 bases. There are 18 residues in the CDR3. Germline CDR1 is ENHRY and CDR2 is SYGVKD. CDR3 amino acids: CAISEKMGQGGTYNEQFF. CDR3 DNA: TGTGCCATCAGTGAAAAAATGGGACAGGGGGGAACCTACAATGAGCAGTTCTTC.

This sequence joins TRBV5-1 and TRBJ1-1; a possible D gene is TRBD1 (6 bases). The germline CDR1 and CDR2 sequences are SGHRS and YFSETQ. This CDR3 region has 14 residues. Trimming removed 6 bases from V and 2 bases from J, with 14 bases in between. The CDR3 nucleotides read TGCGCCAGCACCGGGGGGGCGGGTAACACTGAAGCTTTCTTT. Translation gives CASTGGAGNTEAFF. Combining the CDR3 with reference TRBV5-1 and TRBJ1-1 gives the whole variable domain KAGVTQTPRYLIKTRGQQVTLSCSPISGHRSVSWYQQTPGQGLQFLFEYFSETQRNKGNFPGRFSGRQFSNSRSEMNVSTLELGDSALYLCASTGGAGNTEAFFGQGTRLTVV.

The chain carries TRBV7-9 and TRBJ2-1; D uncertain. The CDR3 spans 13 residues. Germline V gene lookup returns CDR1 SEHNR and CDR2 FQNEAQ (reference sequence). V was pared by 2 bases and J by 4 bases, with 6 bases between. The CDR3 sequence: CASSLSEYNEQFF. The CDR3 DNA follows: TGTGCCAGCAGCTTAAGTGAGTACAATGAGCAGTTCTTC.

The rearrangement joins TRBV4-2 to TRBJ1-6; TRBD1 is a possible D gene (5 bases). Germline V gene data show CDR1 as LGHNA and CDR2 as YNFKEQ. Trimming left V 7 bases short and J 9 bases short, with 16 bases between. This CDR3 region has 14 residues. This CDR3 is CASTMGQALSPLHF. The DNA of the CDR3 is TGTGCCAGCACCATGGGGCAGGCACTTTCACCCCTCCACTTT.

V usage is TRBV6-6 and J usage is TRBJ1-1; D unresolved. The CDR3 has 14 residues. Germline V gene sequence: CDR1 MNHNY, CDR2 SVGAGI (reference sequence). V was cut by 2 bases and J by 11 bases, with 18 bases left in between. CDR3 loop: CASSYDQPSVGAFF. The CDR3 DNA reads TGTGCCAGCAGTTACGACCAACCGAGTGTGGGCGCTTTCTTT.

The chain recombines TRBV28 with TRBJ1-1; 7 nucleotides line up with TRBD1. The V and J ends lost 8 bases and 5 bases, in that order; junction bases with no gene match: 8. Germline loops: CDR1 MDHEN, CDR2 SYDVKM. CDR3 length equals 13 residues. CDR3 loop: CASSQGWRTEAFF. The CDR3 nucleotides are TGTGCCAGCTCACAGGGGTGGAGGACTGAAGCTTTCTTT.

The rearrangement joins TRBV28 to TRBJ1-5; D is possibly TRBD1 (5 bases). This CDR3 is 16 amino acids long. Trimming shortened V by 6 bases and J by 3 bases, and 18 bases separated the two germline ends. The germline V gene encodes CDR1 MDHEN and CDR2 SYDVKM. In DNA form, the CDR3 reads TGTGCCAGCAGCTGGGGCCCTGACAGCTCCAATCAGCCCCAGCATTTT. Translating it yields CASSWGPDSSNQPQHF.

The rearrangement uses TRBV5-1 and TRBJ1-6; 8 nucleotides line up with TRBD1. V was clipped by 1 base and J by 7 bases; unmatched bases: 13. This CDR3 is 18 amino acids long. Germline values: CDR1 SGHRS, CDR2 YFSETQ. CDR3 bases: TGCGCCAGCAGCTTGAGGGCAGGGGGCCCTCGAGGGAATTCACCCCTCCACTTT. It codes for CASSLRAGGPRGNSPLHF.

The CDR3: CSVSTGAGYGYTF. In nucleotides, the CDR3 is TGCAGCGTTTCGACAGGGGCGGGCTATGGCTACACCTTC. The V call is TRBV29-1, the J call TRBJ1-2; the match to TRBD1 covers 8 bases. Germline V lookup: CDR1 SQVTM, CDR2 ANQGSEA. J was trimmed by 4 bases and V by 5 bases; bases with no gene match: 6. The CDR3 covers 13 residues.

The chain carries TRBV4-1 and TRBJ2-3, with D unclear. The V gene's germline CDR1 is MGHRA and CDR2 YSYEKL. The CDR3 totals 16 residues. V was trimmed by 1 base and J by 3 bases, leaving 14 bases between them. The CDR3 DNA is TGCGCCAGCAGCCAAGTCAACATGGGATGGACAGATACGCAGTATTTT. Translation: CASSQVNMGWTDTQYF.

The V gene is TRBV6-5, the J gene TRBJ1-6; 7 positions match TRBD1. V lost 3 bases, J lost 6 bases, and 8 bases stayed unmatched. The V gene's germline CDR1 is MNHEY and CDR2 SVGAGI. This CDR3 has 16 residues. Written as DNA, the CDR3 is TGTGCCAGCAGTTATCAGACAGGGAGAGGTAATTCACCCCTCCACTTT. Translating it yields CASSYQTGRGNSPLHF.

The chain carries TRBV6-6 and TRBJ2-7; the match to TRBD1 covers 9 bases. Germline V lookup: CDR1 MNHNY, CDR2 SVGAGI (reference sequence). This CDR3 spans 15 amino acids. J gave up 5 bases and V 2 bases, and 7 bases lay outside the gene matches. The CDR3 sequence is CASSYLDRGGDEQYF. The CDR3 DNA follows: TGTGCCAGCAGTTACCTGGACAGGGGAGGCGACGAGCAGTACTTC.

This clone was picked up a small number of times. The chain links TRBV7-9 to TRBJ2-7, with no clear D. V gave up 2 bases and J gave up 5 bases, with 13 bases separating them. There are 14 residues in the CDR3. Per the germline V gene, CDR1 is SEHNR and CDR2 is FQNEAQ (reference sequence). The CDR3 DNA is TGTGCCAGCAGCTTAAGTATCGCGAGCCACGAGCAGTACTTC. Its protein product is CASSLSIASHEQYF.

The CDR3 DNA sequence: TGTGCCACCAGCAGAGATACGGCGGTGTTTTTT. This translates into CATSRDTAVFF. The rearrangement joins TRBV15 to TRBJ1-4; D is unclear. CDR1 is LNHNV, CDR2 YYDKDF, per germline (reference sequence). The CDR3 consists of 11 residues. V was clipped by 0 bases and J by 15 bases, with 8 bases between them.

The chain carries TRBV10-1 and TRBJ2-1, with D possibly TRBD2 on 5 matching bases. The CDR3 length is 14 residues. V was shortened by 4 bases and J by 8 bases, with 15 bases between the two germline ends. CDR1 is WNHNN, CDR2 SYGVQD, per germline (reference sequence). The CDR3 loop reads CASSGPLRRDEQFF. The DNA for the CDR3 is TGCGCCAGCAGTGGCCCCCTGAGGCGGGATGAGCAGTTCTTC.